A single sample is the source of the 28 T cell receptor beta chains below, sequenced in a study of T cell responses to AZD1222 COVID-19 vaccine. The protocol was immunoSEQ multiplex PCR, while the TCRdb copy is restricted to in-frame clones and leaves out a portion. The sample lists fewer than 250,000 clones, 90% to 95% occurring once. The starting material was peripheral blood, obtained on day 0 of MenACWY control vaccination. The receptors originated from an adult in good health.

This sequence joins TRBV12-3 or TRBV12-4 and TRBJ1-6, with D unclear. CDR3 size: 12 residues. V dropped 8 bases and J dropped 4 bases, with 6 bases sitting between them. This chain's CDR3 is CASGQYNSPLHF. CDR3 bases: TGTGCCAGCGGGCAATATAATTCACCCCTCCACTTT.

The gene calls are TRBV4-2 and TRBJ2-3; a weak D match, TRBD2 (5 bases). CDR3 length equals 15 residues. CDR1 and CDR2 from the germline V gene are LGHNA and YNFKEQ. V shed 0 bases and J shed 4 bases, with 11 bases lying between them. CDR3 loop: CASSQDLGSADTQYF. In DNA form, the CDR3 reads TGTGCCAGCAGCCAAGATTTAGGTAGCGCAGATACGCAGTATTTT.

This rearrangement joins TRBV6-5 to TRBJ1-4; no firm D call. CDR3 size: 14 residues. Germline V gene data show CDR1 as MNHEY and CDR2 as SVGAGI. V was trimmed by 9 bases and J by 8 bases, leaving 19 bases between them. The CDR3 loop reads CASRTGPLGEKLFF. In DNA form, the CDR3 reads TGTGCCAGTAGGACCGGGCCCCTTGGGGAAAAACTGTTTTTT.

The J gene is TRBJ1-2, the V gene TRBV5-1, with a weak D call TRBD1 (6 bases). V was pared by 1 base and J by 2 bases, with 18 bases between. The CDR3 extends over 17 amino acids. CDR1 SGHRS and CDR2 YFSETQ come from the germline V gene. The CDR3 loop is CASSLSPQGRANYGYTF. The DNA for the CDR3 is TGCGCCAGCAGCTTGTCCCCCCAGGGGCGTGCCAACTATGGCTACACCTTC.

The chain uses TRBV3-1 (or the pseudogene TRBV3-2) and TRBJ2-5, with D unclear. Germline CDR1 and CDR2: LGHDT and YNNKEL (reference sequence). The ends were cut back, 3 bases at V and 5 bases at J, with 10 bases in the middle. This CDR3 spans 13 amino acids. The chain's CDR3 is CASSQMVRETQYF. Here the CDR3 DNA reads TGTGCCAGCAGCCAGATGGTTCGGGAGACCCAGTACTTC.

The chain employs TRBV6-5 and TRBJ1-5, with D uncertain. Germline V gene data show CDR1 as MNHEY and CDR2 as SVGAGI. Trimming removed 2 bases at V and 7 bases at J, with 12 bases between. The CDR3 contains 14 residues. The CDR3 nucleotides read TGTGCCAGCAGTTACGGCATAGGCCTCCAGCCCCAGCATTTT. Its translation is CASSYGIGLQPQHF.

The chain has TRBV27 and TRBJ2-1; D gene uncertain. The CDR3 has 16 residues. Trimming pared 5 bases from V and 0 bases from J, leaving 14 bases between. Germline V gene sequence: CDR1 MNHEY, CDR2 SMNVEV (reference sequence). The CDR3 DNA reads TGTGCCAGCAGTACCCACTTAAAGAGCTCCTACAATGAGCAGTTCTTC. This gives the protein CASSTHLKSSYNEQFF.

The CDR3 nucleotides read TGTGCCAGCAGGGCGGCGGGGAAGAATGAGCAGTTCTTC. Its translation is CASRAAGKNEQFF. The V gene is TRBV6-4, the J gene TRBJ2-1; D might be TRBD2 (6 bases). Germline V gives CDR1 MRHNA, CDR2 SNTAGT. CDR3 length equals 13 residues. The V and J ends lost 6 bases and 7 bases respectively, with 13 bases between them.

J is TRBJ1-1 and V is TRBV5-1, with no clear D. Germline V gives CDR1 SGHRS, CDR2 YFSETQ. Trimming took off 0 bases at V and 1 base at J, with 10 bases between the two ends. The CDR3 has 15 amino acids. CDR3 sequence: CASSLARIGNTEAFF. Here the CDR3 DNA reads TGCGCCAGCAGCTTGGCCAGGATTGGGAACACTGAAGCTTTCTTT.

The chain joins TRBV25-1 to TRBJ2-5; D not resolved. Germline CDR1 is MGHDK and CDR2 is SYGVNS. The CDR3 sequence is 14 residues long. V lost 1 base, J lost 5 bases, and 11 bases lay in between. CDR3 region: CASSESGSWETQYF. The CDR3 nucleotides are TGTGCCAGCAGTGAATCCGGAAGTTGGGAGACCCAGTACTTC.

This clone was counted only a few times. Written as DNA, the CDR3 is TGTGCCAGCAGCTCACCGGACAGGGGAGTTGGCGGCTACACCTTC. It yields the protein CASSSPDRGVGGYTF. The rearrangement links TRBV5-6 to TRBJ1-2; 9 bases map to TRBD1. With 3 bases clipped from V and 8 bases from J, the junction kept 11 bases outside the gene matches. Germline V lookup: CDR1 SGHDT, CDR2 YYEEEE. The length of the CDR3 is 15 residues.

The chain uses TRBV7-2 and TRBJ1-4; weak D call: TRBD1 (5 bases). The ends were cut back, 3 bases at V and 7 bases at J, with 12 bases in the middle. The CDR3 contains 14 residues. Germline CDR1 is SGHTA and CDR2 is FQGNSA. The CDR3 DNA sequence: TGTGCCAGCAGCTTTGGAACTGGGGGTGAAAAACTGTTTTTT. Translated: CASSFGTGGEKLFF.

The chain couples TRBV5-4 to TRBJ1-4; TRBD1 aligns across 7 bases. Losses at the gene ends were 2 bases for V and 8 bases for J; bases not matched to a gene: 6. Germline CDR1 reads SGHNT; CDR2 reads YYREEE (reference sequence). The CDR3 has 14 amino acids. The CDR3 DNA reads as TGTGCCAGCAGCTTCGGGGACAGAAACGAAAAACTGTTTTTT. As protein: CASSFGDRNEKLFF.

CDR3 DNA: TGTGCCAGCCGAGTAGTGGGGAATGAGCAGTTCTTC. Protein: CASRVVGNEQFF. The rearrangement links TRBV2 to TRBJ2-1; unclear D gene. Germline assignment: CDR1 SNHLY and CDR2 FYNNEI. The CDR3 has 12 amino acids. V lost 8 bases, J lost 7 bases, and 12 bases lay in between.

The chain uses TRBV4-2 and TRBJ2-5; possible D gene TRBD2, 5 bases. The germline V and J ends were trimmed by 4 bases and 2 bases, with 8 bases remaining between them. The CDR3 length is 13 residues. Germline V gives CDR1 LGHNA, CDR2 YNFKEQ. CDR3 protein: CASSRTEQETQYF. The CDR3 DNA reads TGTGCCAGCAGCCGGACTGAGCAAGAGACCCAGTACTTC.

This chain uses TRBV4-3 with TRBJ1-3, with 7 bases lining up with TRBD1. V was pared by 3 bases and J by 8 bases, with 10 bases of the junction left unmatched. There are 15 residues in the CDR3. Germline V lookup: CDR1 LGHNA, CDR2 YSLEER. The CDR3 DNA reads TGCGCCAGCAGCCAGGAACGGACAGGCGGGGACACCATATATTTT. Translating gives CASSQERTGGDTIYF.

This rearrangement joins TRBV28 to TRBJ1-4; D gene ambiguous. This CDR3 has 14 residues. The V and J ends lost 7 bases and 4 bases respectively, with 13 bases between them. CDR1 MDHEN and CDR2 SYDVKM come from the germline V gene. The CDR3 nucleotides are TGTGCCAGCACCCTCGGGCGGAGTAATGAAAAACTGTTTTTT. It codes for CASTLGRSNEKLFF.

The V gene is TRBV6-2 or TRBV6-3, the J gene TRBJ1-4, with 9 bases that match TRBD1. The germline CDR1 and CDR2 sequences are MNHEY and SVGEGT. Trimming took 0 bases from V and 5 from J; bases not matched to a gene: 4. The CDR3 extends over 16 amino acids. DNA for the CDR3: TGTGCCAGCAGTTACTCGGGGACAGGGAGAAATGAAAAACTGTTTTTT. Translated: CASSYSGTGRNEKLFF.

Here the CDR3 DNA reads TGTGCCAGCAGTTACTCGGGACGAGACACCTATAGCAATCAGCCCCAGCATTTT. Amino acid sequence: CASSYSGRDTYSNQPQHF. This chain joins TRBV6-2 or TRBV6-3 and TRBJ1-5; D is perhaps TRBD1 (5 bases). The ends were cut back, 0 bases at V and 0 bases at J, with 15 bases in the middle. From germline, CDR1 is MNHEY and CDR2 SVGEGT. This CDR3 has 18 amino acids.

The CDR3 region has the DNA TGTGCCAGCAGCTTTAACAGGGGCTCTGAAGCTTTCTTT. Its protein is CASSFNRGSEAFF. The rearrangement uses TRBV7-8 and TRBJ1-1; TRBD1 matches at 7 bases. Per germline, CDR1 SGHVS and CDR2 FQNEAQ. J lost 6 bases, V lost 3 bases, and 4 bases had no gene match. CDR3 size: 13 residues. The whole variable domain, remainder taken from reference TRBV7-8 and TRBJ1-1, is GAGVSQSPRYKVAKRGQDVALRCDPISGHVSLFWYQQALGQGPEFLTYFQNEAQLDKSGLPSDRFFAERPEGSVSTLKIQRTQQEDSAVYLCASSFNRGSEAFFGQGTRLTVV.

V usage is TRBV18 and J usage is TRBJ1-6; 10 bases fit TRBD1. The V gene end was trimmed by 4 bases and the J gene end by 7 bases; junction bases not matched to a gene: 7. The CDR3 spans 16 residues. The germline V gene has CDR1 KGHSH and CDR2 LQKENI. This CDR3 is CASSLQDRGGNSPLHF. In nucleotides, the CDR3 is TGTGCCAGCTCACTCCAGGACAGGGGGGGAAATTCACCCCTCCACTTT.

The chain employs TRBV7-2 and TRBJ2-3; 8 nucleotides match TRBD2. CDR1 is SGHTA and CDR2 is FQGNSA in the germline V gene. This CDR3 contains 16 residues. V lost 5 bases to trimming and J lost 6 bases; unmatched junction nucleotides: 13. CDR3 sequence reads: CASSPARDGREDTQYF. CDR3 nucleotide sequence: TGTGCCAGCAGCCCAGCTCGGGACGGGAGGGAGGATACGCAGTATTTT.

This rearrangement joins TRBV7-8 to TRBJ1-4; TRBD1 matches 9 bases. The CDR3 spans 14 residues. The V and J ends lost 8 bases and 5 bases, in that order; junction bases with no gene match: 6. The germline V gene encodes CDR1 SGHVS and CDR2 FQNEAQ. CDR3 sequence: CASRPGTGNEKLFF. The CDR3 DNA follows: TGTGCCAGCCGCCCCGGGACAGGGAATGAAAAACTGTTTTTT. Full variable domain (missing parts from reference TRBV7-8 and TRBJ1-4): GAGVSQSPRYKVAKRGQDVALRCDPISGHVSLFWYQQALGQGPEFLTYFQNEAQLDKSGLPSDRFFAERPEGSVSTLKIQRTQQEDSAVYLCASRPGTGNEKLFFGSGTQLSVL.

The chain employs TRBV30 and TRBJ1-6; D may be TRBD1 (5 bases). CDR3 length equals 12 residues. V gave up 4 bases and J gave up 10 bases, with 11 bases separating them. Germline assignment: CDR1 GTSNPN and CDR2 SVGIG (reference sequence). CDR3: CAWIRDGSPLHF. The CDR3 DNA is TGTGCCTGGATCAGGGATGGGTCACCCCTCCACTTT.

The J gene is TRBJ1-2, the V gene TRBV5-5; TRBD1 might be the D (5 bases). The CDR3 covers 15 residues. V was pared by 3 bases and J by 4 bases, with 16 bases between. CDR1 and CDR2 from the germline V gene are SGHKS and YYEKEE (reference sequence). The CDR3 DNA reads as TGTGCCAGCAGCTCCGGAGGCGGGGGAGCCTATGGCTACACCTTC. Residues: CASSSGGGGAYGYTF.

The CDR3 DNA reads as TGTGCCAGCAGCGGACAGGGTTATAATTCACCCCTCCACTTT. Its protein product is CASSGQGYNSPLHF. This chain links TRBV9 with TRBJ1-6; 7 positions match TRBD1. V shed 3 bases, J shed 4 bases, and the junction held 1 base outside the gene matches. The CDR3 has 14 residues. Germline V lookup: CDR1 SGDLS, CDR2 YYNGEE.

The rearrangement uses TRBV9 and TRBJ2-3; D is possibly TRBD2 (5 bases). CDR1 is SGDLS and CDR2 is YYNGEE in the germline V gene. The CDR3 totals 15 residues. V was trimmed by 0 bases and J by 2 bases, leaving 10 bases between them. This CDR3 is CASSVVDYFTDTQYF. CDR3 DNA: TGTGCCAGCAGCGTAGTCGACTACTTCACAGATACGCAGTATTTT.

The chain is built from TRBV4-2 and TRBJ1-2; TRBD1 aligns across 9 bases. The germline V gene has CDR1 LGHNA and CDR2 YNFKEQ. The CDR3 consists of 17 residues. V shed 1 base, J shed 7 bases, and the junction held 13 bases outside the gene matches. As DNA, the CDR3 is TGTGCCAGCAGCCAAGTGGGGCCCGGGACAGGGAGTATTGGCTACACCTTC. Translated, it gives CASSQVGPGTGSIGYTF.